Listed here is a single TCR beta chain. Its recognized antigen is unknown. Base qualities are missing; no much larger clone stands one base away. Donors were a few dozen systemically healthy Caucasian individuals from Russia aged roughly 6 to 90 years. Each donor gave ten milliliters of peripheral blood, collected into EDTA-treated Vacutainer tubes. Ficoll-Paque density-gradient centrifugation was used to isolate PBMCs, with at least 7 million per sample. Trizol reagent was used to extract total RNA from PBMCs, with at least 6 micrograms per sample. Naive CD45RAhigh/CD27high T cell percentages were measured by flow cytometry on a PBMC aliquot from every donor. The CDR3 measures 16 amino acids from cysteine to phenylalanine. The kept DNA is CDR3 alone, 48 bases in frame from the first base. Sequences SQVTM (CDR1) and ANQGSEA (CDR2) are obtained from the germline V gene. Trimming accounts for 1 base at V and 3 bases at J, while the number of junction bases matched to no gene is 7.

Libraries were built with 5' RACE. Instrument on record: Illumina HiSeq 2500. The second PCR ran for roughly 7 to 11 cycles and used a J-beta primer mix along with a sample-barcoded 5' primer. Each TCR beta cDNA molecule received a unique molecular identifier from a template-switch 5' adaptor carrying 12 random nucleotides. Each sample yielded at least 2.5 million CDR3-containing paired-end reads. First-strand cDNA was synthesized from all RNA with the Mint cDNA synthesis kit, primed by a TRBC-specific oligonucleotide. Following uracil-DNA glycosylase treatment, all cDNA underwent a first 18-cycle PCR with the universal primers M1SS and BC2_uni_R. The authors processed their data as follows. For normalization, 1 million high-quality reads were randomly selected from each sample, with every read carrying a distinct molecular identifier. Instead of being binned into consensus sequences, reads that shared molecular identifiers were thrown out. CDR3 identification, clonotype clustering and error correction used MiTCR with a Q25 quality threshold and the strictest error-elimination algorithm. A nonparametric unseen species model with Euler transformation was used to estimate lower-bound total TCR beta diversity. TCRdb reprocessed the public reads (quality trimming at Q25 with fastp, clone calling with MiXCR) and kept in-frame beta chains. Identical CDR3 protein sequences are pooled into one entry, listed with their most common genes and DNA. These V and J calls are TCRdb output, not the study's own analysis. The sample yields more than 700,000 distinct CDR3 sequences; about 53% were counted once. Under 50% of the sample belongs to the ten largest clones.

The entry originates in a study of blood T cells in healthy people across ages (dated by TCRdb to about 2015). Study-level background: In model experiments, roughly one uniquely barcoded TCR beta cDNA molecule per two T cells was captured by template switching. To avoid experimental bias, donors of different ages were distributed randomly across sequencing lanes. The study analyzed two additional independent replicas of 1 million unique cDNA reads from the same blood draw for two donors, one aged 18 to 29 and one aged 80 or older. Age-related changes in TCR beta repertoire diversity were measured in the study by deep sequencing normalized with unique cDNA molecular identifiers. The donors were divided into four age groups: young (average roughly 15 years), middle-aged (about 40), aged (approximately 59) and long-lived (roughly 82).

The paper's findings and limits, for the study overall: Total diversity estimates from one million sequenced T cells were considered lower bounds and underestimates. The long-lived group showed more naive CD4+ T cells, fewer expanded clones and increased TCR diversity than the aged group, suggesting age selection. Observed TCR beta diversity per million T cells fell roughly linearly with age, and a significant reduction was already apparent by age approximately 40. A strong correlation was found between observed TCR beta diversity and the percentage of naive T cells measured by flow cytometry. Because profiling used bulk unsorted PBMCs, naive and antigen-experienced compartments could not be compared conclusively. Because the CMV infection status of the donors was unknown, age-related changes in expanded clonotypes may potentially have been confounded.

The chain is encoded by TRBV29-1 joined to TRBJ2-1; 9 bases in the middle match TRBD2. Sequencing was performed on blood. This TCR was sampled from a man older than 75 in good health. This receptor carries the CDR3 CSVEGGAGGNYNEQFF. At the DNA level, the sequence is TGCAGCGTTGAAGGTGGCGCGGGAGGGAACTACAATGAGCAGTTCTTC.